These T cell receptor beta chains were read from a single sample in a study of blood T cell repertoires in COVID-19. The assay was immunoSEQ multiplex PCR, and TCRdb's table has in-frame clones only and misses some. In the table there are approximately 150,000 clones, 88% of which are singletons. The specimen was peripheral blood. The receptors come from a human donor with COVID-19, enrolled during active disease. The donor label of this sample is uncertain. Both conserved end residues are part of each CDR3. The order of the fields is J gene, D gene, V gene, clone size, CDR3 protein, CDR3 DNA. A D gene is named only where the DNA matches it firmly. Rows give clone size only sometimes, using once, few, many, or a class for an expanded clone.

j_call: TRBJ2-7; d_call: .; v_call: TRBV5-1; clone_size: .; cdr3_aa: CASSLGANEQYF; cdr3_nt: TGCGCCAGCAGCTTGGGGGCTAACGAGCAGTACTTC
j_call: TRBJ2-1; d_call: .; v_call: TRBV7-9; clone_size: .; cdr3_aa: CASSPREQINEQFF; cdr3_nt: TGTGCCAGCAGCCCCAGAGAACAGATAAATGAGCAGTTCTTC
j_call: TRBJ2-7; d_call: TRBD2; v_call: TRBV29-1; clone_size: .; cdr3_aa: CSVSGTSGVYEQYF; cdr3_nt: TGCAGCGTTAGCGGGACTAGCGGAGTCTACGAGCAGTACTTC
j_call: TRBJ2-2; d_call: TRBD1; v_call: TRBV15; clone_size: .; cdr3_aa: CATSRDRGINTGELFF; cdr3_nt: TGTGCCACCAGCAGAGACAGGGGGATTAACACCGGGGAGCTGTTTTTT
j_call: TRBJ2-1; d_call: TRBD1; v_call: TRBV18; clone_size: .; cdr3_aa: CASSPPGQVYNEQFF; cdr3_nt: TGTGCCAGCTCACCACCGGGACAGGTTTACAATGAGCAGTTCTTC
j_call: TRBJ1-1; d_call: TRBD1; v_call: TRBV7-3; clone_size: .; cdr3_aa: CASSSRQGMNTEAFF; cdr3_nt: TGTGCCAGCAGCTCCAGACAGGGGATGAACACTGAAGCTTTCTTT
j_call: TRBJ2-5; d_call: TRBD2; v_call: TRBV25-1; clone_size: few; cdr3_aa: CASSGAGLAGGETQYF; cdr3_nt: TGTGCCAGCAGTGGGGCAGGACTAGCGGGAGGAGAGACCCAGTACTTC
j_call: TRBJ1-4; d_call: .; v_call: TRBV6-5; clone_size: .; cdr3_aa: CATLRAGGEKLFF; cdr3_nt: TGTGCCACCCTGCGGGCAGGTGGTGAAAAACTGTTTTTT
j_call: TRBJ2-7; d_call: .; v_call: TRBV30; clone_size: .; cdr3_aa: CAWSVGGWSWYF; cdr3_nt: TGTGCCTGGAGTGTAGGAGGGTGGAGTTGGTACTTC
j_call: TRBJ1-2; d_call: TRBD1; v_call: TRBV7-8; clone_size: .; cdr3_aa: CASSQGAPNYGYTF; cdr3_nt: TGTGCCAGCAGCCAGGGGGCGCCCAACTATGGCTACACCTTC
j_call: TRBJ1-5; d_call: TRBD1; v_call: TRBV2; clone_size: .; cdr3_aa: CASRDHRGSQPQHF; cdr3_nt: TGTGCCAGCAGGGACCACAGGGGATCTCAGCCCCAGCATTTT
j_call: TRBJ1-1; d_call: .; v_call: TRBV6-2/TRBV6-3; clone_size: .; cdr3_aa: CASSVRGGTEAFF; cdr3_nt: TGTGCCAGCAGTGTACGGGGGGGAACTGAAGCTTTCTTT
j_call: TRBJ1-2; d_call: TRBD1; v_call: TRBV18; clone_size: few; cdr3_aa: CASSPPGQVIYGYTF; cdr3_nt: TGTGCCAGCTCACCACCGGGACAGGTGATCTATGGCTACACCTTC
j_call: TRBJ1-1; d_call: .; v_call: TRBV5-1; clone_size: .; cdr3_aa: CASRREEAEAFF; cdr3_nt: TGCGCCAGCCGACGGGAGGAGGCTGAAGCTTTCTTT
j_call: TRBJ1-4; d_call: .; v_call: TRBV12-3/TRBV12-4; clone_size: .; cdr3_aa: CASSDSQNEKLFF; cdr3_nt: TGTGCCAGCAGCGACAGCCAAAATGAAAAACTGTTTTTT
j_call: TRBJ2-7; d_call: TRBD1; v_call: TRBV5-1; clone_size: .; cdr3_aa: CASSSGQGWHEQYF; cdr3_nt: TGCGCCAGCAGCTCGGGACAGGGGTGGCACGAGCAGTACTTC
j_call: TRBJ1-5; d_call: .; v_call: TRBV6-5; clone_size: .; cdr3_aa: CASSSGWGDQPQHF; cdr3_nt: TGTGCCAGCAGCTCAGGATGGGGGGATCAGCCCCAGCATTTT
j_call: TRBJ2-5; d_call: .; v_call: TRBV19; clone_size: .; cdr3_aa: CASSMGLFQETQYF; cdr3_nt: TGTGCCAGTAGTATGGGACTTTTTCAAGAGACCCAGTACTTC
j_call: TRBJ1-2; d_call: .; v_call: TRBV28; clone_size: .; cdr3_aa: CASSFRPLEVYGYTF; cdr3_nt: TGTGCCAGCAGTTTTCGGCCGCTAGAAGTCTATGGCTACACCTTC
j_call: TRBJ2-7; d_call: .; v_call: TRBV28; clone_size: .; cdr3_aa: CASSLDRFQQYF; cdr3_nt: TGTGCCAGCAGTTTAGACAGATTCCAGCAGTACTTC
j_call: TRBJ2-2; d_call: .; v_call: TRBV25-1; clone_size: .; cdr3_aa: CASSEFNGSGELFF; cdr3_nt: TGTGCCAGCAGTGAATTCAACGGGTCGGGGGAGCTGTTTTTT
j_call: TRBJ2-7; d_call: TRBD2; v_call: TRBV5-6; clone_size: .; cdr3_aa: CASSPIGGEYEQYF; cdr3_nt: TGTGCCAGCAGCCCCATCGGGGGGGAATACGAGCAGTACTTC
j_call: TRBJ1-3; d_call: TRBD1; v_call: TRBV5-5; clone_size: .; cdr3_aa: CASSLATGIHGNTIYF; cdr3_nt: TGTGCCAGCAGCTTGGCGACAGGGATTCATGGAAACACCATATATTTT
j_call: TRBJ2-6; d_call: .; v_call: TRBV7-9; clone_size: .; cdr3_aa: CATPAGKRVSGANVLTF; cdr3_nt: TGTGCCACCCCGGCGGGTAAAAGGGTATCTGGGGCCAACGTCCTGACTTTC
j_call: TRBJ2-5; d_call: .; v_call: TRBV3-1/TRBV3-2; clone_size: .; cdr3_aa: CASSPTFWRDSGTQYF; cdr3_nt: TGTGCCAGCAGCCCGACCTTTTGGCGAGATTCGGGGACCCAGTACTTC
j_call: TRBJ1-1; d_call: TRBD1; v_call: TRBV5-1; clone_size: .; cdr3_aa: CASSMTGNTEAFF; cdr3_nt: TGCGCCAGCAGCATGACAGGGAATACTGAAGCTTTCTTT
j_call: TRBJ1-3; d_call: .; v_call: TRBV7-6; clone_size: .; cdr3_aa: CASSLTGHSGNTIYF; cdr3_nt: TGTGCCAGCAGCTTAACAGGGCATTCTGGAAACACCATATATTTT
j_call: TRBJ2-1; d_call: .; v_call: TRBV5-1; clone_size: once; cdr3_aa: CASRFRDGTYNEQFF; cdr3_nt: TGCGCCAGCAGGTTCCGGGATGGAACCTACAATGAGCAGTTCTTC
j_call: TRBJ2-7; d_call: TRBD1; v_call: TRBV30; clone_size: .; cdr3_aa: CAWRSLGTGVSYEQYF; cdr3_nt: TGTGCCTGGAGGTCCCTCGGGACAGGGGTATCCTACGAGCAGTACTTC
j_call: TRBJ2-7; d_call: TRBD1; v_call: TRBV5-1; clone_size: once; cdr3_aa: CASSLSRTGREQYF; cdr3_nt: TGCGCCAGCAGCTTGTCCCGGACAGGGCGCGAGCAGTACTTC
j_call: TRBJ1-5; d_call: .; v_call: TRBV2; clone_size: once; cdr3_aa: CASSSDTLNQPQHF; cdr3_nt: TGTGCCAGCAGTTCCGACACCCTCAATCAGCCCCAGCATTTT
j_call: TRBJ2-1; d_call: .; v_call: TRBV27; clone_size: .; cdr3_aa: CASSPRAGAPVGQFF; cdr3_nt: TGTGCCAGCAGCCCACGTGCGGGGGCCCCGGTAGGGCAGTTCTTC
j_call: TRBJ1-1; d_call: .; v_call: TRBV3-1/TRBV3-2; clone_size: .; cdr3_aa: CASRGGENTEAFF; cdr3_nt: TGTGCCAGCAGGGGAGGGGAGAACACTGAAGCTTTCTTT
j_call: TRBJ1-1; d_call: .; v_call: TRBV25-1; clone_size: .; cdr3_aa: CASRAGDEAFF; cdr3_nt: TGTGCCAGCAGGGCAGGGGACGAAGCTTTCTTT
j_call: TRBJ2-3; d_call: TRBD1; v_call: TRBV5-1; clone_size: .; cdr3_aa: CASSRGQGMGTDTQYF; cdr3_nt: TGCGCCAGCAGCAGGGGACAGGGGATGGGCACAGATACGCAGTATTTT
j_call: TRBJ1-1; d_call: .; v_call: TRBV19; clone_size: .; cdr3_aa: CASTIGAGLNTEAFF; cdr3_nt: TGTGCCAGTACCATAGGGGCGGGGCTTAACACTGAAGCTTTCTTT
j_call: TRBJ1-3; d_call: .; v_call: TRBV15; clone_size: .; cdr3_aa: CAIRRSSGNTIYF; cdr3_nt: TGTGCCATCAGGAGGTCCTCTGGAAACACCATATATTTT
j_call: TRBJ2-3; d_call: .; v_call: TRBV6-4; clone_size: .; cdr3_aa: CASSVNPGRDTQYF; cdr3_nt: TGTGCCAGCTCAGTGAACCCAGGGCGAGATACGCAGTATTTT
j_call: TRBJ2-7; d_call: .; v_call: TRBV19; clone_size: .; cdr3_aa: CASSLYGSLGEQYF; cdr3_nt: TGTGCCAGTAGCCTATACGGGTCACTCGGCGAGCAGTACTTC
j_call: TRBJ1-2; d_call: .; v_call: TRBV5-4; clone_size: .; cdr3_aa: CASRPQQTYGYTF; cdr3_nt: TGTGCCAGCAGACCACAGCAAACCTATGGCTACACCTTC
j_call: TRBJ1-2; d_call: TRBD1; v_call: TRBV7-3; clone_size: once; cdr3_aa: CASSPQGQGGTYGYTF; cdr3_nt: TGTGCCAGCAGCCCCCAAGGACAGGGCGGAACCTATGGCTACACCTTC
j_call: TRBJ1-2; d_call: TRBD1; v_call: TRBV18; clone_size: .; cdr3_aa: CASSLTRDSVYGYTF; cdr3_nt: TGTGCCAGCTCACTTACTCGGGACAGCGTCTATGGCTACACCTTC
j_call: TRBJ1-2; d_call: .; v_call: TRBV4-1; clone_size: few; cdr3_aa: CASSHPVSRNGYTF; cdr3_nt: TGCGCCAGCAGCCACCCGGTCTCCAGGAATGGCTACACCTTC
j_call: TRBJ1-6; d_call: .; v_call: TRBV7-9; clone_size: .; cdr3_aa: CASSLGGFGEALDNSPLHF; cdr3_nt: TGTGCCAGCAGCTTAGGCGGATTCGGTGAGGCCCTCGATAATTCACCCCTCCACTTT
j_call: TRBJ1-2; d_call: .; v_call: TRBV5-1; clone_size: .; cdr3_aa: CASSLWGGSNYGYTF; cdr3_nt: TGCGCCAGCAGCTTATGGGGGGGTTCTAACTATGGCTACACCTTC
j_call: TRBJ1-2; d_call: TRBD1; v_call: TRBV7-3; clone_size: .; cdr3_aa: CASSLGQDYGYTF; cdr3_nt: TGTGCCAGCAGCTTGGGACAGGACTATGGCTACACCTTC
j_call: TRBJ1-1; d_call: TRBD1; v_call: TRBV25-1; clone_size: .; cdr3_aa: CASSELWQGGTEAFF; cdr3_nt: TGTGCCAGCAGTGAATTATGGCAGGGGGGAACTGAAGCTTTCTTT